This T cell receptor (beta chain) is drawn from a study of shared clonotypes between healthy human individuals (TCRdb year 2020). About the investigation overall: The cohort included a few men and two women between 18 and 49 years of age. For each donor, CD4 naive and CD4 memory were each run on three plates, CD8 naive on two plates, and CD8 memory on one plate. The study deeply sequenced blood TCR repertoires of about five healthy adults to estimate repertoire size and the extent of clonotype sharing between individuals. To increase sequencing depth and limit assay-specific biases, different laboratories used diverse techniques to prepare libraries and sequence TCR repertoires. Each donor's leukapheresis produced roughly between roughly 0.85 and 9.5 billion PBMCs.

In regard to this clone: The clone's antigen remains unknown. Base qualities are not provided; no much larger clone lies one nucleotide away.

Healthy HIV-negative adults with no recently reported acute infections or vaccinations were included as donors. All donors were Caucasian adults living in Nashville, Tennessee, USA. CD4+ T cells were enriched through magnetic negative selection, after which naive cells were positively selected on CD45RA and the remaining negative fraction served as the memory subset. Blood was collected by leukapheresis, and PBMCs were isolated by Ficoll-Histopaque density gradient centrifugation and then cryopreserved in liquid nitrogen vapor phase. Analytical flow cytometry was used to check the purity and quantity of each magnetically sorted T cell population. Genomic DNA was isolated from every sorted fraction and measured by UV absorbance on a Nanodrop 2000c. Broad study findings and their caveats: Estimated clonotype richness was generally larger for naive than for memory subsets. When a few donors were compared, the shared fraction of clonotypes was about 5.5% for naive CD4, around 3.6% for naive CD8, roughly 2.5% for memory CD4, and less than 0.45% for memory CD8. Pairwise subsampling indicated that sequencing depth was expected to affect the degree of clonotype sharing among donors. Compared with non-shared clonotypes, the clonotypes found in all four sorted-subset donors had higher generation probabilities. Because the study included a small number of donors, the genetic and exposure-history diversity represented was limited. Rarefaction of sorted-subset datasets indicated incomplete sequencing despite the large sequencing depth. Sampling was restricted to blood, and TCR repertoires in tissue are likely to differ from TCR repertoires in blood.

The trim is 3 bases for V and 7 bases for J, with a gap of 13 bases between the germline ends. There are 14 amino acids in the CDR3, from cysteine to phenylalanine inclusive. CDR3 DNA is the only sequence kept; it has 42 bases, read in frame from the first base. The germline V gene yields SGHVS for CDR1 and FNYEAQ for CDR2. Using the deep immunoSEQ assay, TCR CDR3 regions were amplified from genomic DNA by multiplex PCR. Genomic DNA extracted from each cell subset was distributed evenly over all wells of several immunoSEQ 96-well plates, and each plate served as one replicate. Each replicate PCR for sorted subsets received approximately 200 ng genomic DNA, equal to about 30,000 T cell genomes. The purified libraries were quantified using a Qubit 3.0 fluorometer, sized with a Bioanalyzer 2100, and then quantified again using the KAPA Library Quantification kit. A separate single-read 150-cycle Illumina NextSeq 550 flow cell was used to sequence each immunoSEQ 96-well plate. The original pipeline was this. The immunoSEQ output contained only junctional sequences without quality scores, so filtering could not match that applied to full-length reads. Sequences were annotated with PyIR, a Python wrapper for IgBLAST v1.9, and V/J genes and CDR3 were assigned using IMGT germline references. Reads were removed for weak V/J assignments (E-value above 1e-6), missing CDR3, stop codons, out-of-frame junctions, or ambiguous translated residues. V3J clonotypes were defined by identical inferred V gene, J gene, and CDR3 amino acid sequence. The percentage overlap between two repertoires was calculated by dividing the number of shared unique clonotypes by the size of the smaller repertoire. Richness of each repertoire was evaluated using RTK rarefaction, the Chao1 estimator, and Recon v2.1 estimates of unobserved clonotypes. Generation probabilities for all TCRbeta clonotypes obtained by the gDNA method from a handful of donors were computed using OLGA. As stored in TCRdb, this immuneACCESS dataset retains in-frame rearrangements with V and J assigned. A fraction of the clones does not appear; measured against another copy, unresolved V genes explain less than half of the discrepancy, and the remainder lacks a known reason. V and J calls plus clone size are reproduced from that table; the DNA served to infer D and trimming. This sample comprises about 1.1 million clones, around 78% of them detected only once. Approximately 0.56% of the sample lies in the top ten.

The rearrangement joined TRBV7-6 to TRBJ1-3, with a weak D call of TRBD1 (6 bases match). Sequenced: memory CD4+ T cells from PBMCs. Reading the label with the study, this specimen's cell subset or site is: CD45RA-negative fraction. The clonotype originates from a man between 18 and 29 years old in good health. Some clones in this sample may be carry-over from other donors' samples. The CDR3 in this case is CASSFGQNSNTIYF. The bases are TGTGCCAGCAGCTTTGGACAGAATTCCAACACCATATATTTT.